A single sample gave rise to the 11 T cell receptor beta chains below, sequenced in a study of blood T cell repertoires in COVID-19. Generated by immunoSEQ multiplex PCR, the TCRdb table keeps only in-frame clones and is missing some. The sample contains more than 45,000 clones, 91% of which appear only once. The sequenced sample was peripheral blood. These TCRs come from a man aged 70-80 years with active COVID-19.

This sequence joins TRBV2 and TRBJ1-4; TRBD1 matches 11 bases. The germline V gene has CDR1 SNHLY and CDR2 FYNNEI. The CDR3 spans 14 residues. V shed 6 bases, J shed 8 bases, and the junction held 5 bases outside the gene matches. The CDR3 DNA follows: TGTGCCAGCAGGGGACAGGGGGTTGGGGAAAAACTGTTTTTT. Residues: CASRGQGVGEKLFF.

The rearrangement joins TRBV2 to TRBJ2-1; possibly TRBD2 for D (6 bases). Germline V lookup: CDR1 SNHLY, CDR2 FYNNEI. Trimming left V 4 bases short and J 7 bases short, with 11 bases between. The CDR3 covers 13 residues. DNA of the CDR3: TGTGCCAGCAGTGTCGGGGGTTTTAATGAGCAGTTCTTC. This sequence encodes CASSVGGFNEQFF.

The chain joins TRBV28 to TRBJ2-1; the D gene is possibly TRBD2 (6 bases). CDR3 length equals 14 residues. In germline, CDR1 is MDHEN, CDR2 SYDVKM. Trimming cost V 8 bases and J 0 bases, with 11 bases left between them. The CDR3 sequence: CASLRENSYNEQFF. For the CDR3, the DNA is TGTGCCAGCTTGCGGGAAAACTCCTACAATGAGCAGTTCTTC.

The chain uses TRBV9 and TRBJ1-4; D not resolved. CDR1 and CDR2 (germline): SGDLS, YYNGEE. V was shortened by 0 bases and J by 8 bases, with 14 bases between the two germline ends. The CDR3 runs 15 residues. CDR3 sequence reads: CASSVAGAGGEKLFF. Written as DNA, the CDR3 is TGTGCCAGCAGCGTAGCTGGTGCAGGAGGGGAAAAACTGTTTTTT.

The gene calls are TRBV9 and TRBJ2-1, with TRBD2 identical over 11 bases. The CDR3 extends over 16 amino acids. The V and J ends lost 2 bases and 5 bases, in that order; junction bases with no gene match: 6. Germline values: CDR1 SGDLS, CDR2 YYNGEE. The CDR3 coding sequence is TGTGCCAGCAGCGTTAGCGGGGGGGCCGTAGACAATGAGCAGTTCTTC. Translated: CASSVSGGAVDNEQFF.

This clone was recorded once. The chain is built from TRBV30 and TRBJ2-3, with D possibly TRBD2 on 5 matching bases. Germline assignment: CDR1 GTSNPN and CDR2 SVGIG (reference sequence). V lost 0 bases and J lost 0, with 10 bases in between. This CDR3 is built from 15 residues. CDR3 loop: CAWSVGLASTDTQYF. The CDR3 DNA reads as TGTGCCTGGAGTGTAGGACTGGCGAGCACAGATACGCAGTATTTT.

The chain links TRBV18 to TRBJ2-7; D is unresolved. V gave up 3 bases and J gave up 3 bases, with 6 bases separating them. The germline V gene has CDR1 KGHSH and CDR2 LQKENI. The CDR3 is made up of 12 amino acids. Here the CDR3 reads CASSPSDYEQYF. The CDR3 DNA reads TGTGCCAGCTCACCTTCAGACTACGAGCAGTACTTC.

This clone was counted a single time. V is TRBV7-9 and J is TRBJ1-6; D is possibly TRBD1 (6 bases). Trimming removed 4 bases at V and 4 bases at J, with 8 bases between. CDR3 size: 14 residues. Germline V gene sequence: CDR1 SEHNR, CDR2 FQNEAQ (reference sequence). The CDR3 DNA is TGTGCCAGCAGCTCCGGACAGTATAATTCACCCCTCCACTTT. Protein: CASSSGQYNSPLHF. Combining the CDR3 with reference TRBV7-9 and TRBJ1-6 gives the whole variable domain DTGVSQNPRHKITKRGQNVTFRCDPISEHNRLYWYRQTLGQGPEFLTYFQNEAQLEKSRLLSDRFSAERPKGSFSTLEIQRTEQGDSAMYLCASSSGQYNSPLHFGNGTRLTVT.

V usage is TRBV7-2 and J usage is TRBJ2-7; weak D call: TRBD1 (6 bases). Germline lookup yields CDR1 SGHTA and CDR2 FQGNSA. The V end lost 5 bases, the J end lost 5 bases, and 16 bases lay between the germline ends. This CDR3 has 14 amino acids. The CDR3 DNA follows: TGTGCCAGCAGCGCACCGGGACACGTCGACGAGCAGTACTTC. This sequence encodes CASSAPGHVDEQYF.

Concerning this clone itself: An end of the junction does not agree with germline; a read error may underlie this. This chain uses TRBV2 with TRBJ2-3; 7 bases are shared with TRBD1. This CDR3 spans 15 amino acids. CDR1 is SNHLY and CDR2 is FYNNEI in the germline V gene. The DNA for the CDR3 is TGTGCCAGCAGGGAAGGGGGCGCAACTGCAGATACGCAGTATTTT. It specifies CASREGGATADTQYF.

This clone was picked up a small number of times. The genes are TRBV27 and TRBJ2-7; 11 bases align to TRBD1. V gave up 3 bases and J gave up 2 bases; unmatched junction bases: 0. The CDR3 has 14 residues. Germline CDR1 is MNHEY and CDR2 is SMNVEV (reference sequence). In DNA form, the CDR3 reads TGTGCCAGCAGTTTGGGACAGGGGGCCTACGAGCAGTACTTC. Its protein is CASSLGQGAYEQYF.